The 20 T cell receptor beta chains reported below all come from one sample, sequenced in a study of blood T cell repertoires in COVID-19. Libraries were prepared by immunoSEQ multiplex PCR; TCRdb keeps only in-frame clonotypes and omits some of them. The sample yields 150,000 or so clones, 87% seen once. The specimen sequenced was PBMCs or T cells enriched from blood (not recorded which). These receptors all stem from a woman between 50 and 59 years old who had recovered from COVID-19.

The chain employs TRBV10-2 and TRBJ2-3, with 12 bases matching TRBD2. With V trimmed by 4 bases and J by 0 bases, 5 bases remained unmatched. This CDR3 is 17 amino acids long. Germline lookup yields CDR1 WSHSY and CDR2 SAAADI. CDR3 loop: CASSGLGTSGSTDTQYF. CDR3 bases: TGCGCCAGCAGTGGGCTGGGGACTAGCGGGAGCACAGATACGCAGTATTTT.

This rearrangement joins TRBV27 to TRBJ2-7; 12 bases fit TRBD1. Germline CDR1 and CDR2: MNHEY and SMNVEV (reference sequence). The CDR3 runs to 14 residues. V dropped 6 bases and J dropped 7; count of bases not matched to a gene: 7. The CDR3 bases are TGTGCCAGCAGCCCGGGACAGGGGGCTCGGGAGCAGTACTTC. Translated: CASSPGQGAREQYF.

To note about this clone: A much more abundant neighbour one base away suggests this may be a read error. The gene calls are TRBV11-3 and TRBJ1-1; TRBD1 agrees at 7 bases. V shed 5 bases and J 1 base; nucleotides not matched to a gene: 4. This CDR3 is built from 14 residues. Germline values: CDR1 SGHNT, CDR2 YENEEA. CDR3 sequence reads: CASSPRQGNTEAFF. The CDR3 DNA follows: TGTGCCAGCAGCCCTAGACAGGGGAACACTGAAGCTTTCTTT.

The chain carries TRBV28 and TRBJ1-5; TRBD1 agrees at 7 bases. The CDR3 is 15 amino acids. Unmatched junction bases numbered 5, after V lost 6 bases and J lost 0 bases. CDR1 MDHEN and CDR2 SYDVKM come from the germline V gene. In DNA form, the CDR3 reads TGTGCCAGCAGCAAAACAGGGGTTAGCAATCAGCCCCAGCATTTT. Amino acids: CASSKTGVSNQPQHF.

The V and J genes are TRBV7-2 and TRBJ2-7, with D perhaps matching TRBD1 (6 bases). Germline V lookup: CDR1 SGHTA, CDR2 FQGNSA. With 1 base removed from V and 2 bases from J, the gap between germline ends came to 18 bases. CDR3 size: 17 residues. The chain's CDR3 is CASSLEVGWNRAYEQYF. In DNA form, the CDR3 reads TGTGCCAGCAGCTTAGAGGTCGGGTGGAACAGGGCCTACGAGCAGTACTTC.

J is TRBJ1-1 and V is TRBV2, with 8 bases identical to TRBD1. There are 14 residues in the CDR3. The germline CDR1 and CDR2 sequences are SNHLY and FYNNEI. Unmatched junction bases numbered 6, after V lost 4 bases and J lost 5 bases. CDR3 residues: CASSVGQGGTEAFF. The CDR3 DNA reads as TGTGCCAGCAGTGTAGGACAGGGAGGGACTGAAGCTTTCTTT.

This chain uses TRBV7-9 with TRBJ1-6; a weak D match, TRBD1 (6 bases). Germline V gives CDR1 SEHNR, CDR2 FQNEAQ (reference sequence). This CDR3 contains 15 residues. V was shortened by 5 bases and J by 6 bases, with 14 bases between the two germline ends. CDR3: CASSPQGQRNSPLHF. The CDR3 DNA reads TGTGCCAGCAGCCCCCAGGGGCAACGTAATTCACCCCTCCACTTT. Full variable domain (outside the CDR3, taken from reference TRBV7-9 and TRBJ1-6): DTGVSQNPRHKITKRGQNVTFRCDPISEHNRLYWYRQTLGQGPEFLTYFQNEAQLEKSRLLSDRFSAERPKGSFSTLEIQRTEQGDSAMYLCASSPQGQRNSPLHFGNGTRLTVT.

The chain carries TRBV6-2 or TRBV6-3 and TRBJ2-1, with 10 bases aligning to TRBD2. CDR1 and CDR2 from the germline V gene are MNHEY and SVGEGT. The J segment lost 9 bases and the V segment lost 2 bases, leaving 10 bases of the junction unmatched. This CDR3 has 16 residues. This CDR3 is CASSYHSRSGGVEQFF. CDR3 sequence (DNA): TGTGCCAGCAGTTACCATAGTCGGAGCGGGGGGGTTGAGCAGTTCTTC.

V is TRBV12-3 or TRBV12-4 and J is TRBJ2-7; TRBD1 might be the D (6 bases). V shed 8 bases and J shed 4 bases, with 12 bases lying between them. The CDR3 sequence is 12 residues long. CDR3 DNA sequence: TGTGCCAGCGAAGACAGGTTGTACGAGCAGTACTTC. This codes for CASEDRLYEQYF.

The table lists this clone with a few counts. This chain uses TRBV27 with TRBJ2-2; TRBD1 is a possible D gene (6 bases). Germline loops: CDR1 MNHEY, CDR2 SMNVEV (reference sequence). The CDR3 loop spans 14 amino acids. With 5 bases removed from V and 5 bases from J, the gap between germline ends came to 12 bases. CDR3 sequence reads: CASSLMTGTGELFF. In DNA form, the CDR3 reads TGTGCCAGCAGTCTCATGACAGGTACCGGGGAGCTGTTTTTT.

The chain carries TRBV6-6 and TRBJ2-2; 9 bases line up with TRBD1. The trim removed 5 bases at V and 4 bases at J, leaving 8 bases unmatched. Germline CDR1 is MNHNY and CDR2 is SVGAGI (reference sequence). CDR3 length: 16 amino acids. The CDR3 nucleotides are TGTGCCAGCAGTAACAGGGACAGGGAGGGCACCGGGGAGCTGTTTTTT. Its protein product is CASSNRDREGTGELFF.

The chain uses TRBV7-9 and TRBJ1-2, with 7 bases identical to TRBD1. This CDR3 is 15 amino acids long. The V segment lost 5 bases and the J segment 1 base; nucleotides outside the gene matches: 7. CDR1 SEHNR and CDR2 FQNEAQ come from the germline V gene (reference sequence). The DNA of the CDR3 is TGTGCCAGCAGCCCGAAAGGGGGCAGTAACTATGGCTACACCTTC. Protein sequence: CASSPKGGSNYGYTF.

This chain links TRBV5-1 with TRBJ1-2; D gene ambiguous. The ends were cut back, 4 bases at V and 0 bases at J, with 10 bases in the middle. The CDR3 loop spans 14 amino acids. Germline loops: CDR1 SGHRS, CDR2 YFSETQ. Written as DNA, the CDR3 is TGCGCCAGCAGCAGAGAACCGGCTAACTATGGCTACACCTTC. The encoded protein is CASSREPANYGYTF.

Of note for this clone: The sample has other DNA sequences that encode this CDR3 too. The CDR3 here is CASSIDRGDNQPQHF. The CDR3 coding sequence is TGTGCCAGTAGTATCGACAGGGGTGACAATCAGCCCCAGCATTTT. The V and J genes are TRBV19 and TRBJ1-5; 8 bases align to TRBD1. CDR3 length: 15 residues. The germline gives CDR1 LNHDA, CDR2 SQIVND (reference sequence). After removal of 3 bases from V and 3 bases from J, the junction contained 4 bases not matched to a gene. Variable domain in full (rest from reference TRBV19 and TRBJ1-5): DGGITQSPKYLFRKEGQNVTLSCEQNLNHDAMYWYRQDPGQGLRLIYYSQIVNDFQKGDIAEGYSVSREKKESFPLTVTSAQKNPTAFYLCASSIDRGDNQPQHFGDGTRLSIL.

The chain recombines TRBV24-1 with TRBJ2-5; D remains unclear. The V gene's germline CDR1 is KGHDR and CDR2 SFDVKD. The CDR3 is made up of 12 amino acids. V was trimmed by 5 bases and J by 6 bases, leaving 9 bases between them. Written as DNA, the CDR3 is TGTGCCACCAGTGGAGAGGAGAAGACCCAGTACTTC. The encoded protein is CATSGEEKTQYF.

J is TRBJ2-5 and V is TRBV9; 12 nucleotides align to TRBD2. The CDR3 has 15 residues. With V trimmed by 3 bases and J by 4 bases, 4 bases remained unmatched. CDR1 is SGDLS, CDR2 YYNGEE, per germline. CDR3 nucleotide sequence: TGTGCCAGCAGCGGACTAGCGGGAGCCCGAGAGACCCAGTACTTC. This encodes CASSGLAGARETQYF.

The V and J genes are TRBV18 and TRBJ1-1; no clear D gene. The germline V gene has CDR1 KGHSH and CDR2 LQKENI. The length of the CDR3 is 14 residues. Between the trimmed V and J ends, which lost 5 bases and 2 bases, there was a span of 12 bases. CDR3 in amino acids: CASSEVRSNTEAFF. In DNA, the CDR3 is TGTGCCAGCTCAGAGGTGAGGAGTAACACTGAAGCTTTCTTT.

The chain combines TRBV27 with TRBJ1-3; maybe TRBD1 (5 bases). The CDR3 length is 14 residues. V gave up 5 bases and J gave up 4 bases, with 12 bases separating them. Germline-derived CDR1 and CDR2 are MNHEY and SMNVEV (reference sequence). The CDR3 DNA is TGTGCCAGCAGTCTCGGGACTCAAGGAAACACCATATATTTT. It translates to CASSLGTQGNTIYF.

The V call is TRBV7-2, the J call TRBJ1-2; 7 bases fit TRBD1. The CDR3 totals 15 residues. V lost 5 bases to trimming and J lost 0 bases; unmatched junction nucleotides: 6. Germline V gives CDR1 SGHTA, CDR2 FQGNSA. The DNA of the CDR3 is TGTGCCAGCAGCCCGCGACAGGGCCCTAACTATGGCTACACCTTC. Amino acids: CASSPRQGPNYGYTF.

This clone was observed a few times. This same CDR3 is encoded by further DNA sequences in the sample. V usage is TRBV28 and J usage is TRBJ1-2; D is unresolved. Germline V gene data show CDR1 as MDHEN and CDR2 as SYDVKM. CDR3 length equals 12 residues. With 2 bases removed from V and 8 bases from J, the gap between germline ends came to 9 bases. The CDR3 region is CASSLSSGGYTF. For the CDR3, the DNA is TGTGCCAGCAGTTTAAGTTCGGGAGGCTACACCTTC.